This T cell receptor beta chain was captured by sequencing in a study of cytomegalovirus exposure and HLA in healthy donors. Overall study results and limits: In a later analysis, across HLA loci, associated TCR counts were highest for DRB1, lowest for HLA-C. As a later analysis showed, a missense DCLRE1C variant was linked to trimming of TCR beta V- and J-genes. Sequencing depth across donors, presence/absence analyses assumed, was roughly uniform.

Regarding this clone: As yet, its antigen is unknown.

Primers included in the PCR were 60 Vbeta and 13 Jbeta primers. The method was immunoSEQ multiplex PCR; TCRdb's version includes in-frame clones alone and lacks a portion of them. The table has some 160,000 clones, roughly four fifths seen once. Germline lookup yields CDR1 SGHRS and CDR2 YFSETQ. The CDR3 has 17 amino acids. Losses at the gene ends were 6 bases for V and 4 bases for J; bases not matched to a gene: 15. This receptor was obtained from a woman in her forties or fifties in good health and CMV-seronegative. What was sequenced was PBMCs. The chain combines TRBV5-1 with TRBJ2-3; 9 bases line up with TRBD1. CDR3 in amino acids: CASIPMGGQGNADTQYF. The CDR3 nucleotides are TGCGCCAGCATTCCAATGGGGGGACAGGGTAACGCAGATACGCAGTATTTT.